The 30 T cell receptor beta chains listed next were all sequenced from one sample in a study of shared clonotypes between healthy human individuals. The naive CD8 fraction comprised CD45RO-negative cells positively selected for CCR7 and excluded terminally differentiated effector memory CD45RA+ cells. Generated by immunoSEQ multiplex PCR, the TCRdb table keeps only in-frame clones and is missing some. The sample includes under 2,000,000 clones, about 95% of them seen just once. Sequenced sample: naive CD8+ T cells sorted from blood. All receptors come from a man aged 18 to 35 in good health.

The chain couples TRBV5-4 to TRBJ2-3; D gene ambiguous. Per the germline V gene, CDR1 is SGHNT and CDR2 is YYREEE (reference sequence). V gave up 1 base and J gave up 1 base, with 13 bases separating them. This CDR3 comprises 16 residues. The CDR3 DNA sequence: TGTGCCAGCAGCTTGTGGGGTGCCCTAGGCACAGATACGCAGTATTTT. It translates to CASSLWGALGTDTQYF.

Points on this clone: This sample includes further DNA sequences coding for the same CDR3. This CDR3 reads CAGDRGTEAFF. The CDR3 bases are TGTGCCGGGGACAGGGGCACTGAAGCTTTCTTT. The rearrangement joins TRBV30 to TRBJ1-1; 10 nucleotides align to TRBD1. V shed 8 bases, J shed 4 bases, and the junction held 1 base outside the gene matches. This CDR3 contains 11 residues. Germline V gives CDR1 GTSNPN, CDR2 SVGIG (reference sequence).

The rearrangement links TRBV19 to TRBJ2-7; 8 bases fit TRBD1. Germline lookup yields CDR1 LNHDA and CDR2 SQIVND (reference sequence). CDR3 size: 16 residues. Losses at the gene ends were 7 bases for V and 5 bases for J; bases not matched to a gene: 16. The CDR3 coding sequence is TGTGCCAGTAAGACAGGGGAGTATGAGCTGGATGACGAGCAGTACTTC. It specifies CASKTGEYELDDEQYF.

The chain is built from TRBV11-2 and TRBJ2-7; D gene ambiguous. This CDR3 region has 14 residues. Germline V gives CDR1 SGHAT, CDR2 FQNNGV. V gave up 4 bases and J gave up 3 bases, with 13 bases separating them. The CDR3 bases are TGTGCCAGCAGCTCTACCCCTGTGGGCTACGAGCAGTACTTC. This sequence encodes CASSSTPVGYEQYF.

As concerns this clone: Distinct nucleotide sequences in the sample also encode this CDR3. The chain combines TRBV9 with TRBJ2-7; no clear D. Germline CDR1 is SGDLS and CDR2 is YYNGEE. The CDR3 contains 12 residues. Trimming took off 3 bases at V and 3 bases at J, with 7 bases between the two ends. Here the CDR3 reads CASSGSGYEQYF. CDR3 sequence (DNA): TGTGCCAGCAGCGGGAGTGGCTACGAGCAGTACTTC.

The CDR3 loop reads CASSLFKTAPYEQYF. In nucleotides, the CDR3 is TGTGCCAGCAGCTTATTTAAAACAGCCCCCTACGAGCAGTACTTC. This chain connects TRBV13 to TRBJ2-7, with D unresolved. With 2 bases removed from V and 2 bases from J, the gap between germline ends came to 13 bases. Germline CDR1 PRHDT, CDR2 FYEKMQ (reference sequence). This CDR3 has 15 amino acids. Filled out from reference TRBV13 and TRBJ2-7, the complete variable domain reads AAGVIQSPRHLIKEKRETATLKCYPIPRHDTVYWYQQGPGQDPQFLISFYEKMQSDKGSIPDRFSAQQFSDYHSELNMSSLELGDSALYFCASSLFKTAPYEQYFGPGTRLTVT.

V usage is TRBV7-6 and J usage is TRBJ2-1, with 9 positions matching TRBD2. The V segment lost 5 bases and the J segment 5 bases; nucleotides outside the gene matches: 7. The CDR3 covers 15 residues. CDR1 and CDR2 (germline): SGHVS, FNYEAQ. CDR3 DNA: TGTGCCAGCAGCCAAGCTAGCGGGGTTCACAATGAGCAGTTCTTC. Its translation is CASSQASGVHNEQFF.

The chain uses TRBV7-8 and TRBJ1-1; 10 nucleotides agree with TRBD1. This CDR3 spans 19 amino acids. Germline V gene sequence: CDR1 SGHVS, CDR2 FQNEAQ. The V and J ends lost 5 bases and 3 bases, in that order; junction bases with no gene match: 18. The CDR3, as DNA: TGTGCCAGCAGCCGAGATTACTTGGGACAGGGGAGGGAGGACACTGAAGCTTTCTTT. Amino acid sequence: CASSRDYLGQGREDTEAFF.

The chain links TRBV7-3 to TRBJ2-3; TRBD2 is a possible D gene (6 bases). Between the trimmed V and J ends, which lost 5 bases and 3 bases, there was a span of 12 bases. CDR1 and CDR2 from the germline V gene are SGHTA and FQGTGA. CDR3 length: 14 amino acids. The chain's CDR3 is CASSQTGGTDTQYF. The CDR3 DNA sequence: TGTGCCAGCAGCCAAACCGGGGGAACAGATACGCAGTATTTT.

The chain employs TRBV4-1 and TRBJ1-1, with no clear D. CDR3 length: 16 residues. In germline, CDR1 is MGHRA, CDR2 YSYEKL. The V end lost 1 base, the J end lost 0 bases, and 12 bases lay between the germline ends. The CDR3 DNA is TGCGCCAGCAGCCAAGGGTCGTCGGCAGTGAACACTGAAGCTTTCTTT. Translation gives CASSQGSSAVNTEAFF.

The chain joins TRBV28 to TRBJ1-2; no clear D. V gave up 2 bases and J gave up 1 base, with 8 bases separating them. This CDR3 contains 14 residues. Germline V CDR1 and CDR2: MDHEN, SYDVKM. The CDR3 here is CASSLVGSNYGYTF. DNA for the CDR3: TGTGCCAGCAGTTTAGTGGGCAGTAACTATGGCTACACCTTC.

J is TRBJ2-7 and V is TRBV13; 7 bases map to TRBD2. V lost 4 bases, J lost 2 bases, and 8 bases stayed unmatched. The CDR3 is 15 amino acids. Germline CDR1 and CDR2: PRHDT and FYEKMQ (reference sequence). The CDR3 DNA is TGTGCCAGCAGCTCCCATAGCGGGCCAACCTACGAGCAGTACTTC. Translating it yields CASSSHSGPTYEQYF.

This chain uses TRBV5-6 with TRBJ2-3, with D uncertain. V shed 0 bases and J shed 6 bases, with 5 bases lying between them. Looked up from germline, CDR1 is SGHDT and CDR2 is YYEEEE. CDR3 length equals 12 residues. DNA for the CDR3: TGTGCCAGCAGCTTGGATATCGATACGCAGTATTTT. This sequence encodes CASSLDIDTQYF. Together with reference TRBV5-6 and TRBJ2-3, the CDR3 gives the full variable domain: DAGVTQSPTHLIKTRGQQVTLRCSPKSGHDTVSWYQQALGQGPQFIFQYYEEEERQRGNFPDRFSGHQFPNYSSELNVNALLLGDSALYLCASSLDIDTQYFGPGTRLTVL.

This clone came up once. The chain has TRBV4-2 and TRBJ2-2, with TRBD2 matching over 8 bases. This CDR3 has 16 amino acids. With 0 bases clipped from V and 4 bases from J, the junction kept 4 bases outside the gene matches. Germline lookup yields CDR1 LGHNA and CDR2 YNFKEQ. CDR3 DNA: TGTGCCAGCAGCCAAGACCCCGGACTAGCCACCGGGGAGCTGTTTTTT. It is translated as CASSQDPGLATGELFF.

The chain couples TRBV7-9 to TRBJ2-3, with a possible D match to TRBD2 (5 bases). Trimming shortened V by 1 base and J by 2 bases, and 13 bases separated the two germline ends. The CDR3 contains 16 residues. CDR1 is SEHNR, CDR2 FQNEAQ, per germline (reference sequence). The DNA for the CDR3 is TGTGCCAGCAGCTTAGTTTCTAGCCGAAACACAGATACGCAGTATTTT. The encoded protein is CASSLVSSRNTDTQYF.

The rearrangement links TRBV25-1 to TRBJ2-2; D may be TRBD2 (5 bases). The germline gives CDR1 MGHDK, CDR2 SYGVNS. The CDR3 spans 15 residues. The V end was cut by 3 bases, the J end by 6 bases, with 14 bases between. The chain's CDR3 is CASSEAGSASGELFF. CDR3 nucleotides: TGTGCCAGCAGTGAGGCGGGCTCTGCATCCGGGGAGCTGTTTTTT.

The J gene is TRBJ1-2, the V gene TRBV5-1; D gene uncertain. From germline, CDR1 is SGHRS and CDR2 YFSETQ. Trimming pared 0 bases from V and 4 bases from J, leaving 19 bases between. This CDR3 is 17 amino acids long. CDR3 DNA sequence: TGCGCCAGCAGCTTGGCAGAACCGCCACAAGAGTCCTATGGCTACACCTTC. The encoded protein is CASSLAEPPQESYGYTF. Using reference TRBV5-1 and TRBJ1-2 for the parts outside the CDR3, the full variable domain is KAGVTQTPRYLIKTRGQQVTLSCSPISGHRSVSWYQQTPGQGLQFLFEYFSETQRNKGNFPGRFSGRQFSNSRSEMNVSTLELGDSALYLCASSLAEPPQESYGYTFGSGTRLTVV.

The chain combines TRBV15 with TRBJ2-5; TRBD1 is a possible D gene (6 bases). The CDR3 spans 15 residues. V gave up 4 bases and J gave up 1 base, with 13 bases separating them. Looked up from germline, CDR1 is LNHNV and CDR2 is YYDKDF (reference sequence). For the CDR3, the DNA is TGTGCCACCAGCATTTTCTTCAGGGGCCAAGAGACCCAGTACTTC. Encoded protein: CATSIFFRGQETQYF. Based on the CDR3 plus reference TRBV15 and TRBJ2-5, the full variable domain is DAMVIQNPRYQVTQFGKPVTLSCSQTLNHNVMYWYQQKSSQAPKLLFHYYDKDFNNEADTPDNFQSRRPNTSFCFLDIRSPGLGDTAMYLCATSIFFRGQETQYFGPGTRLLVL.

The rearrangement uses TRBV2 and TRBJ2-1; maybe TRBD1 (7 bases). Looked up from germline, CDR1 is SNHLY and CDR2 is FYNNEI. The CDR3 covers 15 residues. V dropped 5 bases and J dropped 10 bases, with 21 bases sitting between them. As DNA, the CDR3 is TGTGCCAGCAGTAGCGGCAGGGGGGTTTTACGAGAGCAGTTCTTC. As protein: CASSSGRGVLREQFF. The full variable domain, its missing parts supplied by reference TRBV2 and TRBJ2-1, is EPEVTQTPSHQVTQMGQEVILRCVPISNHLYFYWYRQILGQKVEFLVSFYNNEISEKSEIFDDQFSVERPDGSNFTLKIRSTKLEDSAMYFCASSSGRGVLREQFFGPGTRLTVL.

This chain uses TRBV27 with TRBJ2-7, with D perhaps matching TRBD1 or TRBD2 (5 bases each). CDR1 MNHEY and CDR2 SMNVEV come from the germline V gene (reference sequence). This CDR3 region has 15 residues. V was trimmed by 2 bases and J by 6 bases, leaving 17 bases between them. The CDR3 here is CASSLIVGDHGEQYF. The CDR3 DNA reads as TGTGCCAGCAGTTTAATAGTGGGGGATCACGGCGAGCAGTACTTC.

This clone was seen only once. The chain employs TRBV7-9 and TRBJ1-1, with D unclear. The CDR3 loop spans 11 amino acids. Per the germline V gene, CDR1 is SEHNR and CDR2 is FQNEAQ (reference sequence). V shed 10 bases and J shed 8 bases, with 14 bases lying between them. The DNA for the CDR3 is TGTGCCACCCGAAGCACCCTCGAAGCTTTCTTT. This translates into CATRSTLEAFF. The full variable domain, in which reference TRBV7-9 and TRBJ1-1 provide the parts outside the CDR3, is DTGVSQNPRHKITKRGQNVTFRCDPISEHNRLYWYRQTLGQGPEFLTYFQNEAQLEKSRLLSDRFSAERPKGSFSTLEIQRTEQGDSAMYLCATRSTLEAFFGQGTRLTVV.

The rearrangement uses TRBV27 and TRBJ2-3, with D perhaps TRBD1 (5 bases). The germline CDR1 and CDR2 sequences are MNHEY and SMNVEV (reference sequence). This CDR3 region has 16 residues. V dropped 3 bases and J dropped 2 bases, with 15 bases sitting between them. The CDR3 reads CASSFSKGLDTDTQYF. The CDR3 DNA reads TGTGCCAGCAGTTTCTCCAAGGGGCTGGACACAGATACGCAGTATTTT.

The genes are TRBV5-4 and TRBJ1-1; D might be TRBD1 (5 bases). This CDR3 has 15 amino acids. CDR1 SGHNT and CDR2 YYREEE come from the germline V gene (reference sequence). V shed 0 bases and J shed 4 bases, with 13 bases lying between them. CDR3 sequence: CASSLVRGQGTEAFF. CDR3 nucleotide sequence: TGTGCCAGCAGCTTGGTCCGGGGTCAGGGCACTGAAGCTTTCTTT.

The genes are TRBV4-3 and TRBJ2-1, with 7 bases matching TRBD1. CDR1 is LGHNA, CDR2 YSLEER, per germline. V gave up 0 bases and J gave up 0 bases; unmatched junction bases: 5. The CDR3 spans 17 residues. The CDR3, as DNA: TGCGCCAGCAGCCAAGATAGTTCAGGGGGCTCCTACAATGAGCAGTTCTTC. It yields the protein CASSQDSSGGSYNEQFF.

The chain uses TRBV6-6 and TRBJ1-2; D may be TRBD1 (6 bases). Germline V gene lookup returns CDR1 MNHNY and CDR2 SVGAGI (reference sequence). Trimming pared 2 bases from V and 3 bases from J, leaving 16 bases between. The CDR3 is 16 amino acids. CDR3 amino acids: CASSYQDRLAHYGYTF. The CDR3 DNA follows: TGTGCCAGCAGTTACCAGGACAGACTCGCGCACTATGGCTACACCTTC.

The chain links TRBV6-5 to TRBJ2-2; 8 positions agree with TRBD2. V lost 10 bases, J lost 2 bases, and 6 bases stayed unmatched. CDR1 and CDR2 (germline): MNHEY, SVGAGI. The CDR3 totals 14 residues. The CDR3 loop reads CATRGGYNTGELFF. CDR3 nucleotide sequence: TGTGCCACCCGGGGGGGTTATAACACCGGGGAGCTGTTTTTT.

The rearrangement links TRBV25-1 to TRBJ1-6; D is unresolved. The CDR3 is 15 residues long. V was shortened by 3 bases and J by 6 bases, with 12 bases between the two germline ends. Germline V gene sequence: CDR1 MGHDK, CDR2 SYGVNS. CDR3 sequence: CASSEGTPSNSPLHF. The CDR3 bases are TGTGCCAGCAGTGAGGGTACGCCGTCTAATTCACCCCTCCACTTT.

J is TRBJ1-2 and V is TRBV27, with D unresolved. The germline gives CDR1 MNHEY, CDR2 SMNVEV (reference sequence). The CDR3 has 13 amino acids. Trimming left V 8 bases short and J 0 bases short, with 10 bases between. The CDR3 loop reads CASYGSPNYGYTF. The CDR3 nucleotides read TGTGCCAGCTACGGGAGTCCTAACTATGGCTACACCTTC.

J is TRBJ1-2 and V is TRBV27, with 9 bases that match TRBD1. Trimming removed 3 bases from V and 3 bases from J; junction bases left unmatched: 5. In germline, CDR1 is MNHEY, CDR2 SMNVEV (reference sequence). This CDR3 is 15 amino acids long. The CDR3 spells CASSFAGTGHYGYTF. CDR3 bases: TGTGCCAGCAGTTTCGCCGGGACAGGGCACTATGGCTACACCTTC.

To note about this clone: Other DNA sequences in the sample encode the same CDR3. The rearrangement uses TRBV4-2 and TRBJ2-7; D gene unclear. V was pared by 0 bases and J by 2 bases, with 8 bases between. CDR3 length equals 14 residues. From germline, CDR1 is LGHNA and CDR2 YNFKEQ. CDR3 sequence: CASSQEAGPYEQYF. CDR3 nucleotide sequence: TGTGCCAGCAGCCAAGAGGCCGGGCCCTACGAGCAGTACTTC.